This T cell receptor (beta chain) is drawn from a study of graft-versus-host responses after intestinal transplantation. Study summary: Transplants were multivisceral, liver-intestinal, or isolated intestinal. Every recipient had anti-thymocyte globulin induction and 2 to 4 years of tacrolimus plus steroids. Study-wide results and limits: Researchers found GvH clones in recipient marrow, and some showed up first in ileum or blood.

This CDR3 contains 13 residues. Germline V CDR1 and CDR2: MNHEY, SMNVEV (reference sequence). Deletions cut 4 bases from V and 5 bases from J, with 10 bases between. As regards this clone: Its matching antigen is unknown.

Profiling relied on immunoSEQ multiplex PCR, and the TCRdb table lists in-frame clones only, not all of them. The sample has more than 100,000 clones; 80% to 95% are singletons. This TCR derives from a human donor who received an intestinal transplant. The specimen was unstimulated CD8+ T cells sorted from spleen or lymph node cells, collected before intestinal transplant. The V call is TRBV27, the J call TRBJ2-3, with unresolved D. The CDR3 loop reads CASSSLFLDTQYF. DNA of the CDR3: TGTGCCAGCAGTTCCCTATTTTTAGATACGCAGTATTTT.